These 16 T cell receptor beta chains originate from one sample sequenced in a study of PD-1 blockade in classical Hodgkin lymphoma. Data came from immunoSEQ multiplex PCR; TCRdb stores just in-frame clones and leaves some out. There are tens of thousands of clones in the sample; about 90% occur only once, and roughly 0.29% lies in the top ten. Time point of the sample: cycle 4 day 1 (C4D1), after about 6 weeks of nivolumab. Every patient relapsed after autologous stem cell transplantation, and brentuximab vedotin exposure varied. Thawed PBMCs underwent magnetic negative selection to yield purified CD4+ T cells. The sequencing here drew on CD4+ T cells from blood, taken before the fourth cycle of nivolumab. Every receptor here comes from a human donor with classical Hodgkin lymphoma.

The chain has TRBV2 and TRBJ1-5; possibly TRBD1 for D (5 bases). This CDR3 is built from 14 residues. Germline-derived CDR1 and CDR2 are SNHLY and FYNNEI. The V gene lost 6 bases and the J gene lost 1 base, with 10 bases spanning the gap. The CDR3 loop is CASRGLGSNQPQHF. In nucleotides, the CDR3 is TGTGCCAGCAGGGGACTGGGAAGCAATCAGCCCCAGCATTTT.

This chain uses TRBV10-3 with TRBJ1-1; 11 bases fit TRBD1. Germline CDR1 reads ENHRY; CDR2 reads SYGVKD. The length of the CDR3 is 14 residues. J gave up 3 bases and V 6 bases, and 3 bases lay outside the gene matches. This CDR3 reads CAIRDRGLYTEAFF. DNA of the CDR3: TGTGCCATCAGGGACAGGGGGCTGTACACTGAAGCTTTCTTT.

The chain combines TRBV4-1 with TRBJ1-2; unclear D gene. Deletions cut 0 bases from V and 8 bases from J, with 7 bases between. The CDR3 extends over 12 amino acids. From germline, CDR1 is MGHRA and CDR2 YSYEKL. The CDR3 loop is CASSQDGRGYTF. In DNA, the CDR3 is TGCGCCAGCAGCCAAGATGGGAGGGGCTACACCTTC.

The chain carries TRBV29-1 and TRBJ2-7; D may be TRBD2 (6 bases). Trimming pared 6 bases from V and 7 bases from J, leaving 16 bases between. The V gene's germline CDR1 is SQVTM and CDR2 ANQGSEA. The length of the CDR3 is 12 residues. The CDR3 loop is CSVGGPLGEQYF. CDR3 DNA sequence: TGCAGCGTGGGAGGACCACTCGGGGAGCAGTACTTC.

The gene calls are TRBV7-9 and TRBJ1-4; D not resolved. V was clipped by 3 bases and J by 8 bases, with 16 bases between them. The V gene's germline CDR1 is SEHNR and CDR2 FQNEAQ (reference sequence). This CDR3 is built from 15 residues. The CDR3 nucleotides read TGTGCCAGCAGCTTGGGGTCCCTTCGTCAGGAAAAACTGTTTTTT. It yields the protein CASSLGSLRQEKLFF.

This clone has a single count. J is TRBJ1-1 and V is TRBV19; the match to TRBD1 covers 7 bases. There are 15 residues in the CDR3. V lost 5 bases to trimming and J lost 2 bases; unmatched junction nucleotides: 8. Looked up from germline, CDR1 is LNHDA and CDR2 is SQIVND (reference sequence). CDR3 region: CASSPPGGGNTEAFF. CDR3 in DNA: TGTGCCAGTAGTCCGCCGGGAGGGGGCAACACTGAAGCTTTCTTT.

The genes are TRBV7-8 and TRBJ2-3, with 12 bases identical to TRBD2. Per germline, CDR1 SGHVS and CDR2 FQNEAQ. The CDR3 length is 18 residues. V shed 2 bases and J 4 bases; nucleotides not matched to a gene: 10. This CDR3 reads CASSLLAGGPLNPDTQYF. For the CDR3, the DNA is TGTGCCAGCAGCTTACTAGCGGGAGGGCCCTTGAACCCAGATACGCAGTATTTT.

The chain links TRBV10-3 to TRBJ1-2, with D possibly matching TRBD1 (5 bases). Trimming removed 10 bases at V and 8 bases at J, with 17 bases between. The V gene's germline CDR1 is ENHRY and CDR2 SYGVKD. This CDR3 contains 12 residues. Here the CDR3 reads CATHRDPGGYTF. CDR3 in DNA: TGTGCCACCCACCGGGACCCAGGCGGCTACACCTTC.

This sequence joins TRBV2 and TRBJ1-4; D remains ambiguous. V lost 8 bases and J 4 bases, leaving 14 bases between the germline ends. Germline CDR1 and CDR2: SNHLY and FYNNEI. CDR3 length: 14 residues. CDR3 sequence: CASCARPVNEKLFF. The CDR3 region has the DNA TGTGCCAGCTGCGCCCGCCCTGTTAATGAAAAACTGTTTTTT.

This clone has a single count. J is TRBJ2-7 and V is TRBV25-1, with D possibly being TRBD1 (5 bases). The length of the CDR3 is 14 residues. Trimming removed 4 bases from V and 0 bases from J, with 10 bases in between. Germline V CDR1 and CDR2: MGHDK, SYGVNS. Written as DNA, the CDR3 is TGTGCCAGCAGTGCCTCAGGGATCTCCTACGAGCAGTACTTC. This codes for CASSASGISYEQYF.

The CDR3 protein is CATRTGPPNQPQHF. The CDR3 nucleotides read TGTGCCACCCGGACAGGACCCCCTAATCAGCCCCAGCATTTT. This chain uses TRBV28 with TRBJ1-5, with 7 bases lining up with TRBD1. The CDR3 consists of 14 residues. CDR1 MDHEN and CDR2 SYDVKM come from the germline V gene. Unmatched junction bases numbered 10, after V lost 10 bases and J lost 4 bases.

Only one count was recorded for this clone. The chain links TRBV11-3 to TRBJ2-3, with D uncertain. V was shortened by 0 bases and J by 7 bases, with 11 bases between the two germline ends. CDR1 and CDR2 (germline): SGHNT, YENEEA. The CDR3 is 14 residues long. CDR3 sequence (DNA): TGTGCCAGCAGCTTAGAAGGAAATGTGAATACGCAGTATTTT. This codes for CASSLEGNVNTQYF.

The sample holds a few counts of this clone. The chain links TRBV6-7 to TRBJ2-2, with D possibly being TRBD1 (6 bases). TRBV6-7 belongs to the ORF category, with a function that is uncertain. CDR3 length equals 16 residues. Trimming stripped 0 bases from V and 7 bases from J, with 15 bases between. The CDR3 DNA reads TGTGCCAGCAGTTACTCGCAGGGGCGTCTTAACGGGGAGCTGTTTTTT. As protein: CASSYSQGRLNGELFF.

The chain couples TRBV5-1 to TRBJ2-7; the D gene is possibly TRBD2 (7 bases). Germline-derived CDR1 and CDR2 are SGHRS and YFSETQ. There are 16 residues in the CDR3. Trimming cost V 0 bases and J 6 bases, with 19 bases left between them. The CDR3 is CASSLVAGEGVREQYF. The CDR3 coding sequence is TGCGCCAGCAGCTTGGTGGCGGGAGAGGGGGTACGCGAGCAGTACTTC. The complete variable domain, with remaining parts taken from reference TRBV5-1 and TRBJ2-7, reads KAGVTQTPRYLIKTRGQQVTLSCSPISGHRSVSWYQQTPGQGLQFLFEYFSETQRNKGNFPGRFSGRQFSNSRSEMNVSTLELGDSALYLCASSLVAGEGVREQYFGPGTRLTVT.

The rearrangement uses TRBV18 and TRBJ2-1; D possibly matches TRBD1 or TRBD2 (9 bases each). Germline CDR1 and CDR2: KGHSH and LQKENI. The V end lost 3 bases, the J end lost 0 bases, and 24 bases lay between the germline ends. CDR3 length: 20 amino acids. The CDR3 spells CASSPGTGQSGRSSYNEQFF. The CDR3 DNA reads as TGTGCCAGCTCACCCGGGACAGGGCAAAGCGGGAGGAGCTCCTACAATGAGCAGTTCTTC. The full variable domain, completed using reference TRBV18 and TRBJ2-1, is NAGVMQNPRHLVRRRGQEARLRCSPMKGHSHVYWYRQLPEEGLKFMVYLQKENIIDESGMPKERFSAEFPKEGPSILRIQQVVRGDSAAYFCASSPGTGQSGRSSYNEQFFGPGTRLTVL.

The chain uses TRBV4-2 and TRBJ2-7, with 7 positions matching TRBD2. Germline assignment: CDR1 LGHNA and CDR2 YNFKEQ. J gave up 6 bases and V 4 bases, and 6 bases lay outside the gene matches. The CDR3 is 13 amino acids. In DNA form, the CDR3 reads TGTGCCAGCAGCCCGTGGGGGGGAGGCGAGCAGTACTTC. Its translation is CASSPWGGGEQYF.